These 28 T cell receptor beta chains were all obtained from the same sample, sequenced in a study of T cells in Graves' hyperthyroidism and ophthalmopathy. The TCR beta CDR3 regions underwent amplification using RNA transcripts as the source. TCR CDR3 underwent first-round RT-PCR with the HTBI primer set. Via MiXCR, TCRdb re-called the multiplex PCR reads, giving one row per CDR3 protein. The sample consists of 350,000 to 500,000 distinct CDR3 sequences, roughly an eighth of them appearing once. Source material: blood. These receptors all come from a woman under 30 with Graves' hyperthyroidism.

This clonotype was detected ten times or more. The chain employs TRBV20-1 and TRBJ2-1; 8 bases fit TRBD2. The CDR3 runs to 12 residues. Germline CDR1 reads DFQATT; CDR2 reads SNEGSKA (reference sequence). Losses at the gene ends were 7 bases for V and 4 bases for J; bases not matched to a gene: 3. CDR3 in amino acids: CSGAGEYNEQFF. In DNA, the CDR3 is TGCAGTGGAGCGGGAGAATACAATGAGCAGTTCTTC.

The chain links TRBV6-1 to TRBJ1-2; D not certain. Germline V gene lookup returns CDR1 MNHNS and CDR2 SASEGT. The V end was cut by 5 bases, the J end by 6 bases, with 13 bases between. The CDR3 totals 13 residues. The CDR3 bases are TGTGCCAGCAGTTCCCGTCAGAATAATGGCTACACCTTC. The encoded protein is CASSSRQNNGYTF.

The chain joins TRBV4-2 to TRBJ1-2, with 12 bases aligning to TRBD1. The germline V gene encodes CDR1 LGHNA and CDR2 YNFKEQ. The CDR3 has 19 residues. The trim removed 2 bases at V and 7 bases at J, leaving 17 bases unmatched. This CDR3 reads CASSQTTGTGGSAFFGYTF. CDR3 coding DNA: TGTGCCAGCAGCCAAACCACCGGGACAGGGGGCTCCGCTTTCTTTGGCTACACCTTC.

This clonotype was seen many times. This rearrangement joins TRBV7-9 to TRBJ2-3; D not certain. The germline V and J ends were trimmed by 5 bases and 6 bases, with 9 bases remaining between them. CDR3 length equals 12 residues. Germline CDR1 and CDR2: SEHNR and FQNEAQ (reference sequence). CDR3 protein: CASSDQSDTQYF. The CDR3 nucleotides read TGTGCCAGCAGCGATCAGTCGGATACGCAGTATTTT.

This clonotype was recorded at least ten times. The chain's CDR3 is CASSFSTSGAYEQYF. The CDR3 nucleotides read TGTGCCAGCAGTTTTTCGACTAGCGGGGCCTACGAGCAGTACTTC. The chain recombines TRBV27 with TRBJ2-7, with TRBD2 matching 11 bases. Losses at the gene ends were 3 bases for V and 2 bases for J; bases not matched to a gene: 3. Germline V gene sequence: CDR1 MNHEY, CDR2 SMNVEV (reference sequence). This CDR3 region has 15 residues.

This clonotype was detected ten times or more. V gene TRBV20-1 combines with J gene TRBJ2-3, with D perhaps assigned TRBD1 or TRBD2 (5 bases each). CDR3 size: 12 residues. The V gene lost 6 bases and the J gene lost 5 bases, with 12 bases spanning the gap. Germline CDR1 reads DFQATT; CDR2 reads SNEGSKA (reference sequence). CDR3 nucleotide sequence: TGCAGTGCAGAGGGGAAAGGAGATACGCAGTATTTT. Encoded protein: CSAEGKGDTQYF.

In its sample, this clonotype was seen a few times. The CDR3 is CASSTGTGQGSPLHF. Here the CDR3 DNA reads TGTGCCAGCAGCACCGGGACAGGGCAGGGTTCACCCCTCCACTTT. This chain uses TRBV5-4 with TRBJ1-6, with 9 bases aligning to TRBD1. CDR1 and CDR2 from the germline V gene are SGHNT and YYREEE (reference sequence). The CDR3 contains 15 residues. V lost 4 bases to trimming and J lost 9 bases; unmatched junction nucleotides: 8.

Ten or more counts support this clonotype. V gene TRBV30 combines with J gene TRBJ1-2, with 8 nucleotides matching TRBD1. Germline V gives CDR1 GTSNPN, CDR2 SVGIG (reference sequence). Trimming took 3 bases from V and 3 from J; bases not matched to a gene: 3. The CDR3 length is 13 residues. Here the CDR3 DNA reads TGTGCCTGGAGCCCAGGGGGCGACTATGGCTACACCTTC. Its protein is CAWSPGGDYGYTF.

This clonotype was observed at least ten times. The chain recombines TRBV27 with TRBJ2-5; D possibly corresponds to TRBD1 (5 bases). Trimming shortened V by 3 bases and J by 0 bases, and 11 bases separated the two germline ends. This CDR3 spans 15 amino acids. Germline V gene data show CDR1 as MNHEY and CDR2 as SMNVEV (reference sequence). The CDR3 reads CASSLGPGHQETQYF. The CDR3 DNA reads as TGTGCCAGCAGTTTGGGGCCAGGACACCAAGAGACCCAGTACTTC.

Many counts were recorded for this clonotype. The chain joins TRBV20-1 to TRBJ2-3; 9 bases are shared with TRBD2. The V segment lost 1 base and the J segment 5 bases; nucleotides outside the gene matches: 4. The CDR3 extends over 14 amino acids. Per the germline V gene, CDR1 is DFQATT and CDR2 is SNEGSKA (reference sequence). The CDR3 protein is CSARVLAGRDTQYF. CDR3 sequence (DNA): TGCAGTGCTAGAGTTCTAGCGGGAAGAGATACGCAGTATTTT.

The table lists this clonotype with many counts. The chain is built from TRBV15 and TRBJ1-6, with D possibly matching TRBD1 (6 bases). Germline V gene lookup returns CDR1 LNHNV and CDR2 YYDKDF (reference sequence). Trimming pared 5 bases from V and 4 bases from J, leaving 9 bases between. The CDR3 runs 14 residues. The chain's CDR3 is CATSGQNYNSPLHF. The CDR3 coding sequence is TGTGCCACCAGCGGACAGAATTATAATTCACCCCTCCACTTT.

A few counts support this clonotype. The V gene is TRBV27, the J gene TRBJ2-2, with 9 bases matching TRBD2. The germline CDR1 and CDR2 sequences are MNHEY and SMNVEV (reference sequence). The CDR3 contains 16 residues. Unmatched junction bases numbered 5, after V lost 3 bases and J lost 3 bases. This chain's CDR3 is CASSFFAGGDTGELFF. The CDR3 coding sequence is TGTGCCAGCAGTTTTTTTGCGGGAGGGGACACCGGGGAGCTGTTTTTT.

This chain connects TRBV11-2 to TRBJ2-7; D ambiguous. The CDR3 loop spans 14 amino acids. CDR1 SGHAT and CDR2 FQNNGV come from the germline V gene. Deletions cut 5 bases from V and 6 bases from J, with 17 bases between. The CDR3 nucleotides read TGTGCCAGCAGCCGGGCCCCAACACGCTCCGAGCAGTACTTC. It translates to CASSRAPTRSEQYF.

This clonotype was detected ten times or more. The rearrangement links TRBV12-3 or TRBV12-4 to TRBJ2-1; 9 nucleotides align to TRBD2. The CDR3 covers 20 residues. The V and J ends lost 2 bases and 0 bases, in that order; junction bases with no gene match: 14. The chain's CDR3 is CASSLSRLAGIKSSYNEQFF. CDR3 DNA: TGTGCCAGCAGTTTATCGAGGCTAGCGGGGATCAAAAGCTCCTACAATGAGCAGTTCTTC.

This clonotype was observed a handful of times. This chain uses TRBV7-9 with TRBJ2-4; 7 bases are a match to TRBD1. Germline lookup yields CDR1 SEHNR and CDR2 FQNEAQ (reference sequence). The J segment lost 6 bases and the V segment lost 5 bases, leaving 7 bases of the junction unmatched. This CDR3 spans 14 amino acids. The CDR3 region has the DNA TGTGCCAGCAGCCCCTCGACAGGGACAAACATTCAGTACTTC. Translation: CASSPSTGTNIQYF. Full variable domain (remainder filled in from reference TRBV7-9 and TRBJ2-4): DTGVSQNPRHKITKRGQNVTFRCDPISEHNRLYWYRQTLGQGPEFLTYFQNEAQLEKSRLLSDRFSAERPKGSFSTLEIQRTEQGDSAMYLCASSPSTGTNIQYFGAGTRLSVL.

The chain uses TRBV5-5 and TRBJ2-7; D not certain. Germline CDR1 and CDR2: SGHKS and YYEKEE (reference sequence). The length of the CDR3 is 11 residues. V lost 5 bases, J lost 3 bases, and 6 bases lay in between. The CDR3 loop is CASRTFYEQYF. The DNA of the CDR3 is TGTGCCAGCAGAACTTTCTACGAGCAGTACTTC.

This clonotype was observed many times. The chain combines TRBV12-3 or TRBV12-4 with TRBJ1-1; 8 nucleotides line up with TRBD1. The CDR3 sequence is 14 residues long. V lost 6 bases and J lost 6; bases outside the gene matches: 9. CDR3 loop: CASRQGQGIPEAFF. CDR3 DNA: TGTGCCAGCAGACAAGGACAGGGAATCCCTGAAGCTTTCTTT.

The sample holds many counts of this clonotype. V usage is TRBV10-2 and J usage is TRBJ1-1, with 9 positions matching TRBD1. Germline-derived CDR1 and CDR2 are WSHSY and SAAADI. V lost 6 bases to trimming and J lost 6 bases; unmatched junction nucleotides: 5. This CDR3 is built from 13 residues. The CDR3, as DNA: TGCGCCAGCAGAGACCGACAGGGGGCTGAAGCTTTCTTT. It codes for CASRDRQGAEAFF.

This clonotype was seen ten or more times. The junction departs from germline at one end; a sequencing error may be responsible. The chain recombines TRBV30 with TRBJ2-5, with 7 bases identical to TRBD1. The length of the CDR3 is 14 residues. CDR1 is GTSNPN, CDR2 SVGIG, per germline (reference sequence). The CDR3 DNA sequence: TGTGCCTGGAGTATCCGGACAGGTGGGGAGACCCAGCACTTC. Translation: CAWSIRTGGETQHF.

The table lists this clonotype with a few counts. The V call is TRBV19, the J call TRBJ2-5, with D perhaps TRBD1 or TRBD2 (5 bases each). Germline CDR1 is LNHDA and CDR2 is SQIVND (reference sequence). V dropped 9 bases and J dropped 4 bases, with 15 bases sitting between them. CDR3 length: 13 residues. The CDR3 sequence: CASGAGRGETQYF. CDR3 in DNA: TGTGCCAGCGGCGCAGGGAGAGGAGAGACCCAGTACTTC.

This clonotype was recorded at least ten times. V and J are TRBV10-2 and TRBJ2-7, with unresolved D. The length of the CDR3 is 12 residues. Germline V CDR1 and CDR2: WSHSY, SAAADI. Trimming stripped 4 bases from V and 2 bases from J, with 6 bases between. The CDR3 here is CASSVRTYEQYF. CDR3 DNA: TGCGCCAGCAGTGTCAGGACCTACGAGCAGTACTTC.

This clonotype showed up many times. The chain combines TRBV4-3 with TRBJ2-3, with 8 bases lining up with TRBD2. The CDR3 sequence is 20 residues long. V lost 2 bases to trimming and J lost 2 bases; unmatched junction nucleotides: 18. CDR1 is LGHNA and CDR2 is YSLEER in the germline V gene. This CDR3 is CASSQYLSSGSGGVTDTQYF. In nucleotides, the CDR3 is TGCGCCAGCAGCCAATATTTATCGAGCGGGAGTGGAGGGGTCACAGATACGCAGTATTTT.

DNA for the CDR3: TGTGCCAGCAGCCCGGGACTAGCGGGAGTCCCAGATACGCAGTATTTT. It yields the protein CASSPGLAGVPDTQYF. The V and J genes are TRBV11-2 and TRBJ2-3; 14 bases line up with TRBD2. This CDR3 has 16 residues. The germline CDR1 and CDR2 sequences are SGHAT and FQNNGV. V lost 5 bases, J lost 4 bases, and 5 bases stayed unmatched.

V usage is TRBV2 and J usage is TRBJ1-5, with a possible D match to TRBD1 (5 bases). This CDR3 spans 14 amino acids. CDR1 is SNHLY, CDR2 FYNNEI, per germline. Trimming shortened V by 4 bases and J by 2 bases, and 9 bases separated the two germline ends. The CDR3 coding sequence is TGTGCCAGCAGTGCAGGGAATGGCAATCAGCCCCAGCATTTT. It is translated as CASSAGNGNQPQHF.

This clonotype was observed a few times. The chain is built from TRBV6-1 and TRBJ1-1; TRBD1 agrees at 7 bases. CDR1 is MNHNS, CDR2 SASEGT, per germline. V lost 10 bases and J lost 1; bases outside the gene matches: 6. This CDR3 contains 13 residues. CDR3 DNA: TGTGCCACCGAACGGGACAGGAACACTGAAGCTTTCTTT. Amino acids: CATERDRNTEAFF.

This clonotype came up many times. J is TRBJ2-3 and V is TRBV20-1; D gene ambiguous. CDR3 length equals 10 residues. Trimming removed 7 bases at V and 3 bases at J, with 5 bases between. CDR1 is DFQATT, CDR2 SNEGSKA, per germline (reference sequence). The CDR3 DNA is TGCAGTGTTAGGACAGATACGCAGTATTTT. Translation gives CSVRTDTQYF.

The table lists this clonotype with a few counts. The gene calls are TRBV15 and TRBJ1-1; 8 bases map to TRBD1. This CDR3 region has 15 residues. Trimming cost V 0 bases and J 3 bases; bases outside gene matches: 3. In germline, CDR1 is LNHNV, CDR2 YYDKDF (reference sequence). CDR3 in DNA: TGTGCCACCAGCAGAGATAACAGGGGGGACACTGAAGCTTTCTTT. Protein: CATSRDNRGDTEAFF.

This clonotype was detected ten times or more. In DNA form, the CDR3 reads TGTGCCAGCAGTAAGGGACAGGGGGACCCGAACACTGAAGCTTTCTTT. Translation: CASSKGQGDPNTEAFF. The genes are TRBV28 and TRBJ1-1, with 11 bases that match TRBD1. Germline CDR1 MDHEN, CDR2 SYDVKM. The J segment lost 1 base and the V segment lost 5 bases, leaving 6 bases of the junction unmatched. CDR3 size: 16 residues.